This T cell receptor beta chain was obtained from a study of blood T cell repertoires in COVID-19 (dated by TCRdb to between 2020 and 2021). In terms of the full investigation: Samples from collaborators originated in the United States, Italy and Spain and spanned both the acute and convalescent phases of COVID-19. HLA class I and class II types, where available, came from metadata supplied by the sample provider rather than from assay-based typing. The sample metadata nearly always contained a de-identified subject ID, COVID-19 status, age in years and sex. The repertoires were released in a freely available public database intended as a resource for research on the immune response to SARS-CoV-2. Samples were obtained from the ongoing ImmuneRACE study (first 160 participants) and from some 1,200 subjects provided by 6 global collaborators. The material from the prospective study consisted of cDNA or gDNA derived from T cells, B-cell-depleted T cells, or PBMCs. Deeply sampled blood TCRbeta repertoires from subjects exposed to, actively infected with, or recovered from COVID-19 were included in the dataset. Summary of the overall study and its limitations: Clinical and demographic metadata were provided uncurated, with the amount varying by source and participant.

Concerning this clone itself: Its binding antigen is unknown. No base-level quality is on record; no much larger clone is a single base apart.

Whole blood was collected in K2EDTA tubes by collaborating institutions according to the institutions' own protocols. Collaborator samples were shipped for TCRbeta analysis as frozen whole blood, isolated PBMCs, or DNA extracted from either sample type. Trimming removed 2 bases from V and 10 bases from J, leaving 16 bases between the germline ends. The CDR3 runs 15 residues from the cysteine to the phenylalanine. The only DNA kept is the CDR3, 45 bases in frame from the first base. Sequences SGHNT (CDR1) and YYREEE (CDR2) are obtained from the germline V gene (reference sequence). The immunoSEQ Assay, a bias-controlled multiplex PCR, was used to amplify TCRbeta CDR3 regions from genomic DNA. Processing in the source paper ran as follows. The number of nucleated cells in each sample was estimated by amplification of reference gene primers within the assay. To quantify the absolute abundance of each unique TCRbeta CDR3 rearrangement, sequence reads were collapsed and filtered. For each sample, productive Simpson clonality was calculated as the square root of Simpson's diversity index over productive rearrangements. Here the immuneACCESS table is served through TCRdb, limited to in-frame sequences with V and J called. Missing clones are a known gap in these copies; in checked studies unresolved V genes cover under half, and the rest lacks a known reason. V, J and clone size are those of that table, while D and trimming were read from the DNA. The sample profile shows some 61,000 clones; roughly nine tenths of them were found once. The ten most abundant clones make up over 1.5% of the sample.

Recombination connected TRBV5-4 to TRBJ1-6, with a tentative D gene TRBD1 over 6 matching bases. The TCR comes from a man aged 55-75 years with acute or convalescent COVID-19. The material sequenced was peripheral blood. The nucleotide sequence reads TGTGCCAGCAGCTTTTCACCGACAGGTGGATCACCCCTCCACTTT. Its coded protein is CASSFSPTGGSPLHF.